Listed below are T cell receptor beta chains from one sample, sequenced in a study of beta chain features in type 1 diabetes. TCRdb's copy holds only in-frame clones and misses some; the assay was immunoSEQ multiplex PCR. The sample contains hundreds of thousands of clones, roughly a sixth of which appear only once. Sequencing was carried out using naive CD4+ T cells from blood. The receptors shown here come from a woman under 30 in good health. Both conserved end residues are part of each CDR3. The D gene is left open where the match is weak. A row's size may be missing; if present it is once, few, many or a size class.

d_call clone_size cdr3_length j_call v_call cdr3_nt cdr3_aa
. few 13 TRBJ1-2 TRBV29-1 TGCAGCGTTGATAGGTTATCTAACTATGGCTACACCTTC CSVDRLSNYGYTF
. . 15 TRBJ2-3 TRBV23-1 TGCGCCAGCAGCCGTAGGGTGAGTGGCACAGATACGCAGTATTTT CASSRRVSGTDTQYF
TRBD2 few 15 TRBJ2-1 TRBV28 TGTGCCAGCAGTCGAGCGGGAGGTAAATACAATGAGCAGTTCTTC CASSRAGGKYNEQFF
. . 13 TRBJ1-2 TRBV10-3 TGTGCCATCAGTGAGCGGGATGGCTATGGCTACACCTTC CAISERDGYGYTF
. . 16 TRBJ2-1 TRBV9 TGTGCCAGCAGCGTAGGTCTGCGGGACACCTACAATGAGCAGTTCTTC CASSVGLRDTYNEQFF
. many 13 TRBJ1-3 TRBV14 TGTGCCAGCAGCCGATACTCTGGAAACACCATATATTTT CASSRYSGNTIYF
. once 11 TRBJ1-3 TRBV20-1 TGCAGTGCTAGCTCAGGAAACACCATATATTTT CSASSGNTIYF
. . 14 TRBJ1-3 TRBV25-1 TGTGCCAGCAGTCCCTCATGGGGTGGAAACACCATATATTTT CASSPSWGGNTIYF
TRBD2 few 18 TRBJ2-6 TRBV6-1 TGTGCCAGCAGTGAATACGGGACTATCCTGTCGGGGGCCAACGTCCTGACTTTC CASSEYGTILSGANVLTF
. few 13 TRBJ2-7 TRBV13 TGTGCAAGCAGGCCCGGACAGGGAGGGGAGCAGTACTTC CASRPGQGGEQYF
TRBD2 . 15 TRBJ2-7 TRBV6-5 TGTGCCAGCAGAACCGGGACTAGCGTATCCTACGAGCAGTACTTC CASRTGTSVSYEQYF
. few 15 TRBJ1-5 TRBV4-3 TGCGCCAGCAGCCAAGATGAACAGGGCTATCAGCCCCAGCATTTT CASSQDEQGYQPQHF
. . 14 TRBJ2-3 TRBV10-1 TGCGCCAGCAGTGACCGGGGCGCGACAGATACGCAGTATTTT CASSDRGATDTQYF
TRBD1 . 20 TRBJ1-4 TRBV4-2 TGTGCCAGCAGCCAAGAAGGGGGCGCCGGGACAGGGGGACATAATGAAAAACTGTTTTTT CASSQEGGAGTGGHNEKLFF
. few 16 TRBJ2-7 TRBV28 TGTGCCAGCAGCAACAGACCCGGGACGGGCCCCTACGAGCAGTACTTC CASSNRPGTGPYEQYF
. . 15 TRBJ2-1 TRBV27 TGTGCCAGCAGTTCCCTAGTCACTTCCTACAATGAGCAGTTCTTC CASSSLVTSYNEQFF
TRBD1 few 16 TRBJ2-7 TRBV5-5 TGTGCCAGCAGCCGGACAGGGTGGGGGAATACCTACGAGCAGTACTTC CASSRTGWGNTYEQYF
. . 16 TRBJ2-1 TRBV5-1 TGCGCCAGCAGCTTAACACCGGGACTGTCCTACAATGAGCAGTTCTTC CASSLTPGLSYNEQFF
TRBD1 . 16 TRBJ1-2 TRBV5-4 TGTGCCAGCAGCCCAGGGACAGGGGGCGAATACAATGGCTACACCTTC CASSPGTGGEYNGYTF
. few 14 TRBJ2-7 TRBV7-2 TGTGCCAGCAGGTTGGGGGGCTCCTCCTACGAGCAGTACTTC CASRLGGSSYEQYF
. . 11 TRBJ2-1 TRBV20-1 TGCAGTGCTCCCGACGGGAATGAGCAGTTCTTC CSAPDGNEQFF
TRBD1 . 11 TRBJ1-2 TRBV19 TGTGCCAGTACAGGGGGCGGTGGCTACACCTTC CASTGGGGYTF
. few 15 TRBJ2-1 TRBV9 TGTGCCAGCAGCAGCGGACTTAGCTCCTACAATGAGCAGTTCTTC CASSSGLSSYNEQFF
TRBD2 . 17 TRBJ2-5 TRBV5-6 TGTGCCAGCAGCTTTTGGGGGACTAGCGGTACTCGGAAGACCCAGTACTTC CASSFWGTSGTRKTQYF
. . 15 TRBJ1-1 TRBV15 TGTGCCACCAGCAGAGATCCGGGGGCAAGGACTGAAGCTTTCTTT CATSRDPGARTEAFF
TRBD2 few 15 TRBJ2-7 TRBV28 TGTGCCAGCAGGGGAGCGGGAGGGCCGCCCTACGAGCAGTACTTC CASRGAGGPPYEQYF